This entry describes one T cell receptor beta chain. The data derive from a study of regulatory and conventional T cells in RAG deficiency. TCRdb keeps only in-frame clones here, not all; method: immunoSEQ multiplex PCR. The sample holds around 30,000 clones, roughly 96% seen once. This CDR3 has 19 residues. The V gene's germline CDR1 is LGHNA and CDR2 YNFKEQ. V was trimmed by 0 bases and J by 5 bases, leaving 25 bases between them. Conventional CD4+ T cells were sorted from blood as CD25-low CD127-high cells. These data were also filed under a second study, of regulatory T cells. This second study says: Primers: 52 TRBV forward and 13 TRBJ reverse.

This chain uses TRBV4-2 with TRBJ2-5; no clear D. The source of this sequence is a human donor in good health. Sequencing used CD25- CD4+ T cells sorted from blood. The CDR3 DNA sequence: TGTGCCAGCAGCCAAGAAGCCCCTGTCGAGGCTAACCCTGGGGAGACCCAGTACTTC. Translation gives CASSQEAPVEANPGETQYF.